The clone carrying this TCR beta chain was observed a few times. Its cognate antigen is unknown. Produced via immunoSEQ multiplex PCR; TCRdb's table is partial and in-frame only. The sample lists under 35,000 clones, approximately 87% occurring once. This entry comes from a study of OX40 agonist ivuxolimab in advanced cancers. Study in general: The group had a mean age of around 64 years, ranged from about 20 to 79, and was 80% to 90% male.

General observations from the study: Clonal expansion was seen in CD4+ and CD8+ blood T cells by week 6 at 0.1 to 3.0 mg/kg.

The TCR was taken from an adult with an advanced solid tumor such as melanoma, head and neck, liver or kidney cancer. The sequenced sample was CD4+ or CD8+ T cells sorted from blood, obtained in a trial of the OX40 agonist ivuxolimab.

The CDR3 loop is CASATSGSSQETQYF. The CDR3 DNA sequence: TGTGCCAGTGCGACTAGCGGGAGTTCCCAAGAGACCCAGTACTTC. The V and J genes are TRBV19 and TRBJ2-5, with TRBD2 identical over 12 bases. The CDR3 covers 15 residues. The germline V gene has CDR1 LNHDA and CDR2 SQIVND (reference sequence). V lost 8 bases, J lost 1 base, and 5 bases stayed unmatched.